A single T cell receptor beta chain is shown here with its context. In its sample, this clonotype was seen a few times. What this receptor recognizes is not known. The record has no base qualities; no much larger clone is one base away. This entry belongs to a study of post-analysis software for immune sequencing data (dated by TCRdb to between 2014 and 2016). Study-level background: Recorded disease courses included relapsing-remitting, secondary progressive and progressive-relapsing multiple sclerosis, with some patients lacking subtype annotation. The patient repertoires were compared against 11 previously published healthy control repertoires obtained from donors aged about 6 to 28 years. A subset of samples was prepared in parallel using single-end sample barcoding, then pooled and co-amplified after Illumina adapter ligation. Broad study findings and their caveats: Multiple sclerosis patients had significantly lower normalized Chao1 diversity than controls, a result that suggests substantial peripheral T-cell clonal expansion. A handful of TRBV segments, including TRBV5-6, TRBV5-1 and TRBV20-1, were significantly more frequent in patients than controls. When samples were clustered directly using the F measure, samples prepared in the same batch co-clustered strongly, which prompted a batch-effect correction. The control group was slightly older than the multiple sclerosis patient group.

The library relied on PCR. Sequencing instrument: Illumina HiSeq 2500. Unique molecular identifiers were incorporated into TCR beta cDNA libraries to reduce PCR and sequencing biases. Every 1 to 10 million input T cells yielded approximately 500,000 cDNA molecules, meaning each molecule approximated one T cell. The same protocol used for the earlier healthy control dataset was applied to prepare and sequence the patient libraries. Within a given batch, samples were prepared together, multiplexed and sequenced on the same HiSeq lane. Per the authors' processing: Raw barcoded reads were processed with MIGEC, and single-read molecular identifier groups were discarded before consensus assembly and CDR3 extraction. Clonotype tables were post-analysed with VDJtools, and diversity was normalized by down-sampling all datasets to the smallest sample size. In repertoire overlap clustering, CDR3 amino acid sequences, but not nucleotide sequences, were matched to correct batch-related cross-sample contamination. The public reads were run again by TCRdb, first through fastp at Q25 and then through MiXCR, and only productive beta chains were kept. Identical CDR3 proteins give one entry, which carries the most common genes and DNA. The V and J calls and clone size come from TCRdb's table, not from the authors' own analysis. Within this sample are over 300,000 distinct CDR3 sequences, with around 33% of them counted one time only. Of the sample, about an eighth falls within the top ten clones.

CDR1 and CDR2, looked up from the germline V gene, are SGHRS and YFSETQ. The CDR3 measures 13 amino acids from cysteine to phenylalanine. Only the CDR3 portion is preserved as DNA: 39 bases, with reading frame beginning at the first base. V is cut by 2 bases and J by 1 base, and the space between the germline ends is 6 bases. To demonstrate the VDJtools post-analysis software, the study profiled TCR beta repertoires from the peripheral blood of around 13 young patients with multiple sclerosis. The patients with multiple sclerosis were children and adolescents between roughly 6 and 17 years of age. Here the chain combines TRBV5-1 and TRBJ2-5; no D gene can be assigned with confidence. The receptor was isolated from a girl aged 5-17 years with multiple sclerosis. Sequencing was carried out using blood. For the CDR3, the sequence is CASSFRSQETQYF. The nucleotides are TGCGCCAGCAGCTTCCGCAGCCAAGAGACCCAGTACTTC.